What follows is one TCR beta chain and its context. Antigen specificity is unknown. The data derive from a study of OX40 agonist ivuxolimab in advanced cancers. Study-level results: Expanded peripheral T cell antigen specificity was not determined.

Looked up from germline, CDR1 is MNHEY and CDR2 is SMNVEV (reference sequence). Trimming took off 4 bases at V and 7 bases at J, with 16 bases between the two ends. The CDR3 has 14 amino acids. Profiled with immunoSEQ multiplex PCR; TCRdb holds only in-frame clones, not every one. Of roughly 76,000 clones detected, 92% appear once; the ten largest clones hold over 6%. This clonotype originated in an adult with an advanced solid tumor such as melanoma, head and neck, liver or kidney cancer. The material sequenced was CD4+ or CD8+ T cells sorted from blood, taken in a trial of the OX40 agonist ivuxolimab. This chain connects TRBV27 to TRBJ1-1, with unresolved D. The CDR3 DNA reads TGTGCCAGCAGTTACCAGTTAGCGGGAGGTGAAGCTTTCTTT. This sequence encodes CASSYQLAGGEAFF.